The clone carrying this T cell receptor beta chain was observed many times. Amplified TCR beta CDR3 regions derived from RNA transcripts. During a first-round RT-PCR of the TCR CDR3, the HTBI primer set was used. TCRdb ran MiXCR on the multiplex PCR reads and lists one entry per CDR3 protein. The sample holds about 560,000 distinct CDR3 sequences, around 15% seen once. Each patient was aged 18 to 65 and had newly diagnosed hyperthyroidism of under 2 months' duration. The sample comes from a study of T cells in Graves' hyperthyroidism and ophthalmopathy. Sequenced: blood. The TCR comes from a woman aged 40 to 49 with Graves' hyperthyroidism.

The chain's CDR3 is CASSLGQGAREKLFF. The DNA of the CDR3 is TGTGCCAGCAGTCTAGGACAGGGGGCCAGAGAAAAACTGTTTTTT. The V gene is TRBV12-3 or TRBV12-4, the J gene TRBJ1-4; TRBD1 agrees at 11 bases. The V gene end was trimmed by 5 bases and the J gene end by 8 bases; junction bases not matched to a gene: 7. The CDR3 extends over 15 amino acids.